The next 8 T cell receptor beta chains were all read from a single sample in a study of post-analysis software for immune sequencing data. General study results and limits: TRBV segments more frequent in patients than in controls numbered about five and included TRBV5-6, TRBV5-1 and TRBV20-1.

Incorporated into the TCR beta cDNA libraries were unique molecular identifiers, which served to reduce PCR and sequencing biases. TCRdb independently ran MiXCR on the PCR reads; one entry per CDR3 protein. This sample has 820,000 or so distinct CDR3 sequences; 53% occur once, and the top ten carry 4% to 5.5%. What these receptors recognize is not known. Sequencing was done on a sample of blood. These TCRs come from a girl aged 10 to 17 with multiple sclerosis.

The chain has TRBV19 and TRBJ2-4; 7 bases are shared with TRBD1. Germline trimming cut 4 bases from V and 5 bases from J; bases unmatched to any gene: 8. Germline CDR1 is LNHDA and CDR2 is SQIVND (reference sequence). This CDR3 has 15 residues. The CDR3, as DNA: TGTGCCAGTAGTACGGGCCAGGGGGTCCAAAACATTCAGTACTTC. Its protein product is CASSTGQGVQNIQYF.

This clonotype showed up just a few times. The chain recombines TRBV9 with TRBJ1-1; D not certain. V shed 4 bases and J shed 1 base, with 11 bases lying between them. CDR3 size: 14 residues. Looked up from germline, CDR1 is SGDLS and CDR2 is YYNGEE. Here the CDR3 DNA reads TGTGCCAGCAGCCCCCGAGGAACGAACACTGAAGCTTTCTTT. Its translation: CASSPRGTNTEAFF.

This clonotype was observed once. The rearrangement links TRBV7-2 to TRBJ2-3, with D unresolved. This CDR3 is built from 16 residues. Trimming stripped 2 bases from V and 4 bases from J, with 16 bases between. Germline CDR1 and CDR2: SGHTA and FQGNSA. Here the CDR3 reads CASSLRIAPRSDTQYF. For the CDR3, the DNA is TGTGCCAGCAGCTTACGGATAGCTCCTAGGTCAGATACGCAGTATTTT.

V is TRBV7-2 and J is TRBJ1-1; a weak D match, TRBD1 (5 bases). The CDR3 consists of 15 residues. The germline V gene has CDR1 SGHTA and CDR2 FQGNSA. The V gene lost 2 bases and the J gene lost 0 bases, with 10 bases spanning the gap. The CDR3 region is CASSLMGGMNTEAFF. CDR3 sequence (DNA): TGTGCCAGCAGCTTAATGGGGGGAATGAACACTGAAGCTTTCTTT. Together with reference TRBV7-2 and TRBJ1-1, the CDR3 gives the full variable domain: GAGVSQSPSNKVTEKGKDVELRCDPISGHTALYWYRQSLGQGLEFLIYFQGNSAPDKSGLPSDRFSAERTGGSVSTLTIQRTQQEDSAVYLCASSLMGGMNTEAFFGQGTRLTVV.

This clonotype showed up just a few times. The J gene is TRBJ2-1, the V gene TRBV12-3 or TRBV12-4; weak D call: TRBD1 (6 bases). This CDR3 is built from 15 residues. V shed 3 bases and J shed 2 bases, with 11 bases lying between them. The CDR3 DNA follows: TGTGCCAGCAGTTTTTTCGGGGACACCTACAATGAGCAGTTCTTC. Translation gives CASSFFGDTYNEQFF.

This clonotype was seen a single time. V is TRBV12-3 or TRBV12-4 and J is TRBJ1-2; 9 bases match TRBD1. The J segment lost 0 bases and the V segment lost 6 bases, leaving 11 bases of the junction unmatched. This CDR3 has 17 residues. CDR3 sequence reads: CASRGAGTGKANYGYTF. The CDR3 nucleotides read TGTGCCAGCAGGGGCGCCGGGACAGGGAAAGCTAACTATGGCTACACCTTC.

This clonotype occurred a few times. The V gene is TRBV20-1, the J gene TRBJ2-4; D unclear. Matching the DNA end better, TRBJ2-7 makes the J call doubtful. The germline V gene encodes CDR1 DFQATT and CDR2 SNEGSKA (reference sequence). The CDR3 spans 13 residues. In nucleotides, the CDR3 is TGCAGTGCTACCTCTACCGTGAAGGGCGAGCAGTACTTC. Protein: CSATSTVKGEQYF.

This clonotype was recorded many times. The rearrangement links TRBV29-1 to TRBJ1-2, with a possible D match to TRBD1 (5 bases). Germline V gene data show CDR1 as SQVTM and CDR2 as ANQGSEA. This CDR3 region has 14 residues. Deletions cut 1 base from V and 5 bases from J, with 14 bases between. CDR3 nucleotides: TGCAGCGTTGAAGGGCGGGGCAGAGATTATGGCTACACCTTC. Residues: CSVEGRGRDYGYTF.